What follows are 20 T cell receptor beta chains derived from one specimen sequenced in a study of blood T cell repertoires in COVID-19. The repertoire was sequenced with immunoSEQ multiplex PCR; TCRdb's copy has only in-frame clones and lacks some. The sample lists about 200,000 clones; around nine tenths were seen once. Sequencing was done on a sample of peripheral blood. These receptors all come from a man in his late teens or twenties with active or convalescent COVID-19.

The genes are TRBV9 and TRBJ2-2; D possibly corresponds to TRBD1 (5 bases). There are 13 residues in the CDR3. Between the trimmed V and J ends, which lost 5 bases and 5 bases, there was a span of 10 bases. Germline V gene data show CDR1 as SGDLS and CDR2 as YYNGEE. Here the CDR3 DNA reads TGTGCCAGCAGTACCCCAGGGACCGGGGAGCTGTTTTTT. It translates to CASSTPGTGELFF.

This clone occurred once. This CDR3 is CASSPWTGAPEKLFF. Here the CDR3 DNA reads TGTGCCAGCAGTCCCTGGACAGGGGCTCCGGAAAAACTGTTTTTT. The genes are TRBV6-5 and TRBJ1-4, with 9 bases fitting TRBD1. This CDR3 contains 15 residues. J was trimmed by 8 bases and V by 5 bases; bases with no gene match: 9. Germline CDR1 and CDR2: MNHEY and SVGAGI.

The gene calls are TRBV6-6 and TRBJ1-1; D unresolved. Looked up from germline, CDR1 is MNHNY and CDR2 is SVGAGI (reference sequence). This CDR3 is built from 15 residues. Trimming took 5 bases from V and 3 from J, leaving 16 bases between them. The CDR3 DNA reads as TGTGCCAGCAGTGAGGCTCCTAATCGCCACACTGAAGCTTTCTTT. Protein sequence: CASSEAPNRHTEAFF.

Only one count was recorded for this clone. The V and J genes are TRBV7-2 and TRBJ2-3, with 12 bases fitting TRBD2. V was clipped by 5 bases and J by 8 bases; unmatched bases: 14. CDR3 length: 17 amino acids. Germline CDR1 SGHTA, CDR2 FQGNSA. CDR3 nucleotide sequence: TGTGCCAGCAGCCCTTCCGGACTAGCGGGGTCTCGTACTACGCAGTATTTT. Amino acids: CASSPSGLAGSRTTQYF.

V usage is TRBV7-9 and J usage is TRBJ1-4; possibly TRBD1 for D (5 bases). V was cut by 0 bases and J by 3 bases, with 8 bases left in between. Germline-derived CDR1 and CDR2 are SEHNR and FQNEAQ (reference sequence). This CDR3 contains 15 residues. The CDR3 reads CASSLARQPNEKLFF. CDR3 nucleotides: TGTGCCAGCAGCTTAGCAAGACAGCCTAATGAAAAACTGTTTTTT.

The rearrangement uses TRBV20-1 and TRBJ2-1; 10 bases line up with TRBD2. The V and J ends lost 3 bases and 3 bases, in that order; junction bases with no gene match: 8. Germline loops: CDR1 DFQATT, CDR2 SNEGSKA (reference sequence). CDR3 length: 16 residues. The CDR3 region is CSASALAGPHYNEQFF. The DNA for the CDR3 is TGCAGTGCTAGTGCACTAGCGGGACCACACTACAATGAGCAGTTCTTC.

This clone was detected once. The gene calls are TRBV30 and TRBJ1-1; 7 bases align to TRBD1. The germline CDR1 and CDR2 sequences are GTSNPN and SVGIG (reference sequence). The CDR3 contains 16 residues. V shed 4 bases and J 1 base; nucleotides not matched to a gene: 12. The CDR3 here is CAWNRGTDLSNTEAFF. The CDR3 bases are TGTGCCTGGAACCGAGGGACAGATCTGTCGAACACTGAAGCTTTCTTT.

Concerning this clone: One end of the junction varies from germline; a read error may be responsible. This rearrangement joins TRBV29-1 to TRBJ1-2; TRBD1 is a possible D gene (6 bases). The V gene's germline CDR1 is SQVTM and CDR2 ANQGSEA. The CDR3 loop spans 16 amino acids. CDR3 protein: CSVEATTGTTNYGYTF. In DNA, the CDR3 is TGCAGCGTCGAAGCTACAACAGGGACTACTAACTATGGCTACACCTTC.

The chain has TRBV5-4 and TRBJ2-3, with TRBD1 identical over 10 bases. V was pared by 3 bases and J by 0 bases, with 4 bases of the junction left unmatched. This CDR3 spans 16 amino acids. Germline V gene data show CDR1 as SGHNT and CDR2 as YYREEE (reference sequence). CDR3 in amino acids: CASSWKGQGSTDTQYF. CDR3 bases: TGTGCCAGCAGCTGGAAGGGACAGGGGAGCACAGATACGCAGTATTTT.

The count of this clone is one. V is TRBV6-1 and J is TRBJ2-6; a possible D gene is TRBD1 (6 bases). The CDR3 is 16 amino acids. Germline V gene data show CDR1 as MNHNS and CDR2 as SASEGT. The ends were cut back, 3 bases at V and 2 bases at J, with 11 bases in the middle. The CDR3 DNA follows: TGTGCCAGCAGTGATCAGGGGTTAACTGGGGCCAACGTCCTGACTTTC. This sequence encodes CASSDQGLTGANVLTF.

This clone was counted a single time. V gene TRBV2 combines with J gene TRBJ2-2; 11 nucleotides align to TRBD2. The CDR3 covers 16 residues. Germline trimming cut 7 bases from V and 3 bases from J; bases unmatched to any gene: 7. CDR1 and CDR2 from the germline V gene are SNHLY and FYNNEI. CDR3 nucleotides: TGTGCCAGCAAACTACTAGCGGGAGTTGACACCGGGGAGCTGTTTTTT. It specifies CASKLLAGVDTGELFF.

V and J are TRBV27 and TRBJ1-2; perhaps TRBD1 as D (6 bases). The V and J ends lost 2 bases and 6 bases respectively, with 10 bases between them. CDR1 is MNHEY, CDR2 SMNVEV, per germline (reference sequence). CDR3 length: 13 residues. CDR3 residues: CASSLGSGDGYTF. The DNA for the CDR3 is TGTGCCAGCAGTTTAGGGTCAGGGGATGGCTACACCTTC.

This sequence joins TRBV5-1 and TRBJ1-4; TRBD1 agrees at 12 bases. The CDR3 contains 15 residues. J was trimmed by 8 bases and V by 5 bases; bases with no gene match: 7. Germline values: CDR1 SGHRS, CDR2 YFSETQ. CDR3 DNA sequence: TGCGCCAGCAGATCGTCGGGACAGGGGGCCGAAAAACTGTTTTTT. Its protein product is CASRSSGQGAEKLFF.

In this sample, this clone turned up once. The chain recombines TRBV15 with TRBJ2-1, with 9 bases identical to TRBD2. Trimming took 0 bases from V and 8 from J; bases not matched to a gene: 11. The CDR3 is made up of 17 amino acids. Germline CDR1 is LNHNV and CDR2 is YYDKDF (reference sequence). The CDR3 loop reads CATSRDVSGLAVDEQFF. The CDR3 bases are TGTGCCACCAGCAGAGATGTTTCGGGACTAGCTGTGGATGAGCAGTTCTTC.

The chain recombines TRBV6-5 with TRBJ2-7, with a possible D match to TRBD1 (5 bases). CDR1 and CDR2 from the germline V gene are MNHEY and SVGAGI. The V end was cut by 7 bases, the J end by 3 bases, with 10 bases between. This CDR3 contains 12 residues. This chain's CDR3 is CASTSRGYEQYF. DNA for the CDR3: TGTGCCAGCACCTCAAGGGGCTACGAGCAGTACTTC.

V is TRBV9 and J is TRBJ2-2; 9 bases are shared with TRBD2. The CDR3 is made up of 16 amino acids. The trim removed 0 bases at V and 1 base at J, leaving 1 base unmatched. Germline CDR1 SGDLS, CDR2 YYNGEE. CDR3 protein: CASSVAAGGNTGELFF. The DNA for the CDR3 is TGTGCCAGCAGCGTAGCAGCGGGGGGGAACACCGGGGAGCTGTTTTTT.

This clone appeared once. The rearrangement uses TRBV4-1 and TRBJ2-5; a possible D gene is TRBD2 (5 bases). The CDR3 covers 14 residues. Looked up from germline, CDR1 is MGHRA and CDR2 is YSYEKL. V lost 0 bases, J lost 5 bases, and 10 bases lay in between. This CDR3 is CASSQDMWEETQYF. CDR3 nucleotides: TGCGCCAGCAGCCAAGATATGTGGGAGGAGACCCAGTACTTC.

The chain recombines TRBV19 with TRBJ1-2; D is ambiguous. The CDR3 has 14 amino acids. Trimming removed 6 bases from V and 2 bases from J, with 13 bases in between. Germline V CDR1 and CDR2: LNHDA, SQIVND (reference sequence). As DNA, the CDR3 is TGTGCCAGTAGCCTCCAACCTGGCAACTATGGCTACACCTTC. This codes for CASSLQPGNYGYTF.

This clone was detected only once. The chain recombines TRBV7-2 with TRBJ1-6; unclear D gene. The CDR3 spans 15 residues. V gave up 2 bases and J gave up 0 bases, with 5 bases separating them. Germline CDR1 and CDR2: SGHTA and FQGNSA. CDR3 DNA: TGTGCCAGCAGCTTAAGGAGCTCCTATAATTCACCCCTCCACTTT. This codes for CASSLRSSYNSPLHF.

The CDR3 nucleotides are TGTGCCAGCAGTCCCCTAGCAGATACGCAGTATTTT. Translation: CASSPLADTQYF. The rearrangement links TRBV6-2 or TRBV6-3 to TRBJ2-3; D is unclear. Trimming stripped 5 bases from V and 4 bases from J, with 7 bases between. CDR3 length: 12 amino acids. CDR1 is MNHEY and CDR2 is SVGEGT in the germline V gene.